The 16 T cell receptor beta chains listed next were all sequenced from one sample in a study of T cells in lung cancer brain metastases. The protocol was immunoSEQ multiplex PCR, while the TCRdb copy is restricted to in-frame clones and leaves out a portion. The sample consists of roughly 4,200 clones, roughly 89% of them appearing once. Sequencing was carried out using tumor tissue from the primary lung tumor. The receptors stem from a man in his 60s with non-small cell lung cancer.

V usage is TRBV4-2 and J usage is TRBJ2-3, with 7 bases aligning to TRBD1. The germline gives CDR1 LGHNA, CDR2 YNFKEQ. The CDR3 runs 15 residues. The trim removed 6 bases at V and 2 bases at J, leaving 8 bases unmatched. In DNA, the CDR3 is TGTGCCAGCAGTCCTCTCGGACAGGACACAGATACGCAGTATTTT. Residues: CASSPLGQDTDTQYF.

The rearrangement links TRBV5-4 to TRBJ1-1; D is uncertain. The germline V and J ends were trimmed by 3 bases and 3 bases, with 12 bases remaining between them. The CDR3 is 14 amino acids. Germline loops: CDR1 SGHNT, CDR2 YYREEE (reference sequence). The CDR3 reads CASSYDTSYTEAFF. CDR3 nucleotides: TGTGCCAGCAGCTATGACACGTCGTACACTGAAGCTTTCTTT.

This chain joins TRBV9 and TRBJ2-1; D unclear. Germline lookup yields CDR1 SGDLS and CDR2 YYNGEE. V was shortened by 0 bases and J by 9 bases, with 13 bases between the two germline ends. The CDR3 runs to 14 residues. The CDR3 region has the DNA TGTGCCAGCAGCGTAGCAAGTTCAGGACGTGAGCAGTTCTTC. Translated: CASSVASSGREQFF.

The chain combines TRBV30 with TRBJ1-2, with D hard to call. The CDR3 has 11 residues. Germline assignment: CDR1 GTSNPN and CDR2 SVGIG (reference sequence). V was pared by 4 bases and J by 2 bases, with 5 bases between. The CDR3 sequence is CAWNTNYGYTF. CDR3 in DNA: TGTGCCTGGAATACCAACTATGGCTACACCTTC. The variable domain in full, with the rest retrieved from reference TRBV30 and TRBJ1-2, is SQTIHQWPATLVQPVGSPLSLECTVEGTSNPNLYWYRQAAGRGLQLLFYSVGIGQISSEVPQNLSASRPQDRQFILSSKKLLLSDSGFYLCAWNTNYGYTFGSGTRLTVV.

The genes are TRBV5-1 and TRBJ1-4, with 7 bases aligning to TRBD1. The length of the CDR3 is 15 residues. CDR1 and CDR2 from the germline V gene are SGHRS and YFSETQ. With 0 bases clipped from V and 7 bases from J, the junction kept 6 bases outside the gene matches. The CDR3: CASSLASGGGEKLFF. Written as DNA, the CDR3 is TGCGCCAGCAGCTTGGCCTCAGGGGGTGGTGAAAAACTGTTTTTT.

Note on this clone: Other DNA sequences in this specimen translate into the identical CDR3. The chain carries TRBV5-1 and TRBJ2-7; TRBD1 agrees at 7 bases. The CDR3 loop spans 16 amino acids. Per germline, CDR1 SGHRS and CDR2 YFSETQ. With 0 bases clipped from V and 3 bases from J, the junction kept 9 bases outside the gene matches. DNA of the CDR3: TGCGCCAGCAGCTTGGACGGACAGGACCCTATCTACGAGCAGTACTTC. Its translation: CASSLDGQDPIYEQYF.

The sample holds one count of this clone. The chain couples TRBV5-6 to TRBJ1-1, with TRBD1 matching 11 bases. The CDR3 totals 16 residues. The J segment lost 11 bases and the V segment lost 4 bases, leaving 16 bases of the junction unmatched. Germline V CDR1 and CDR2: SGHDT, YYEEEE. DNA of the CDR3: TGTGCCAGCAGCGCCCAGGGAATTGGGACAGGGGGTTTGGCTTTCTTT. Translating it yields CASSAQGIGTGGLAFF. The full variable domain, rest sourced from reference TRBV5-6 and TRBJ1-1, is DAGVTQSPTHLIKTRGQQVTLRCSPKSGHDTVSWYQQALGQGPQFIFQYYEEEERQRGNFPDRFSGHQFPNYSSELNVNALLLGDSALYLCASSAQGIGTGGLAFFGQGTRLTVV.

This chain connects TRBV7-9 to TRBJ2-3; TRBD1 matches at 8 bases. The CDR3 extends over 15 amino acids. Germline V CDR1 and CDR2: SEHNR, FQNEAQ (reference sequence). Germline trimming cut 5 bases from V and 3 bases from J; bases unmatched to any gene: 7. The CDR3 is CASSRPTGVTDTQYF. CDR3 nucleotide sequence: TGTGCCAGCAGCCGTCCGACAGGGGTAACAGATACGCAGTATTTT.

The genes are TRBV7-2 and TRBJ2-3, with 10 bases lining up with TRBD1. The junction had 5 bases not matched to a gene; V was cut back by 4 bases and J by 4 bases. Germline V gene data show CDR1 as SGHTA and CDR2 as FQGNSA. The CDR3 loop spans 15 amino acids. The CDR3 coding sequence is TGTGCCAGCAGCTCGGGACAGGGGATGCCAGATACGCAGTATTTT. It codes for CASSSGQGMPDTQYF.

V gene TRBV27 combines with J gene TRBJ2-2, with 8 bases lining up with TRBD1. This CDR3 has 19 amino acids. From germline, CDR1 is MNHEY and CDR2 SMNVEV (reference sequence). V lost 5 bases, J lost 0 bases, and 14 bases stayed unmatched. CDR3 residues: CASSPLNRDRSSNTGELFF. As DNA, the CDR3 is TGTGCCAGCAGTCCATTAAACCGGGACAGGAGCTCGAACACCGGGGAGCTGTTTTTT.

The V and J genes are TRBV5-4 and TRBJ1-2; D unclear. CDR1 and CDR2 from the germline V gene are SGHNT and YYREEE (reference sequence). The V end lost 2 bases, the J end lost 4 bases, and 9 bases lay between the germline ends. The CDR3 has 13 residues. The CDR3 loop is CASSFIVSYGYTF. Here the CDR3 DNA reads TGTGCCAGCAGCTTCATCGTCAGCTATGGCTACACCTTC. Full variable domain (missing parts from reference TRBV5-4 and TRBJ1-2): ETGVTQSPTHLIKTRGQQVTLRCSSQSGHNTVSWYQQALGQGPQFIFQYYREEENGRGNFPPRFSGLQFPNYSSELNVNALELDDSALYLCASSFIVSYGYTFGSGTRLTVV.

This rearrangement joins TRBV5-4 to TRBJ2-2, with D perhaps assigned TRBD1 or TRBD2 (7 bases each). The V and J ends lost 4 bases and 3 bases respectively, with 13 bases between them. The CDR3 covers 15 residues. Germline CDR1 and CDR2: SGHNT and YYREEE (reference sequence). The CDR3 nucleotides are TGTGCCAGCAGCCCCCCAGGGGGGGACACCGGGGAGCTGTTTTTT. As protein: CASSPPGGDTGELFF. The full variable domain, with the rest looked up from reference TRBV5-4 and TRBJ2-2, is ETGVTQSPTHLIKTRGQQVTLRCSSQSGHNTVSWYQQALGQGPQFIFQYYREEENGRGNFPPRFSGLQFPNYSSELNVNALELDDSALYLCASSPPGGDTGELFFGEGSRLTVL.

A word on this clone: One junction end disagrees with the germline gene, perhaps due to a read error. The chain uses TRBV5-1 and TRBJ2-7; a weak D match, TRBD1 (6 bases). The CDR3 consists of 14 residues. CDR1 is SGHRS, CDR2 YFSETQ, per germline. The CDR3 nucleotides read TGCGCCAGCAGTTCAAATACCGGGACACCTATATCGAACTTC. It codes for CASSSNTGTPISNF.

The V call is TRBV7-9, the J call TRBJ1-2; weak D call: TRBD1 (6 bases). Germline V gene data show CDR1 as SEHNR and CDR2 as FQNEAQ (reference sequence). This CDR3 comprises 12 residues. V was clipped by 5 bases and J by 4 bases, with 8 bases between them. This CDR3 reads CASSKQGYGYTF. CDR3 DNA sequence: TGTGCCAGCAGCAAACAGGGCTATGGCTACACCTTC.

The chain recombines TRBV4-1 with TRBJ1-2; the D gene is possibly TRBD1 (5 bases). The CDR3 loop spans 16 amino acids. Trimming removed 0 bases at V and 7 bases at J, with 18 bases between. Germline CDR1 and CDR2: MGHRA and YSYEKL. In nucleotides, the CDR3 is TGCGCCAGCAGCCAAGAAGGGGCTGGGACCAAGGGTGGCTACACCTTC. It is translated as CASSQEGAGTKGGYTF.

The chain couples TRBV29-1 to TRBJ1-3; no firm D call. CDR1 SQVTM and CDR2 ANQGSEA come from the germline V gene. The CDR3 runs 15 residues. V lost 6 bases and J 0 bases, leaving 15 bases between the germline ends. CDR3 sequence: CSVQGMGISGNTIYF. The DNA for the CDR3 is TGCAGCGTCCAAGGCATGGGAATCTCTGGAAACACCATATATTTT.